This paragraph reports one T cell receptor beta chain. With V trimmed by 6 bases and J by 3 bases, 12 bases remained unmatched. Germline loops: CDR1 SGHTA, CDR2 FQGNSA. This CDR3 is 16 amino acids long. The sample comes from a study of PD-L1 blockade in urothelial cancer. Sequencing used immunoSEQ multiplex PCR; TCRdb keeps in-frame clones, though not all of them. The sample comprises about 100,000 clones, 70% to 85% of which are singletons, and about 2.3% rests with the top ten. This TCR came from a man aged 50 to 59 with urothelial cancer. This chain joins TRBV7-2 and TRBJ2-7; 9 bases are shared with TRBD1. Sample: PBMCs, taken around atezolizumab (anti-PD-L1) treatment. CDR3 sequence: CASRKRPGQGNYEQYF. CDR3 nucleotides: TGTGCCAGCAGAAAACGGCCGGGACAGGGCAACTACGAGCAGTACTTC.